The 14 T cell receptor beta chains reported below all come from one sample, sequenced in a study of T-cell memory formation after mild COVID-19. Via MiXCR, TCRdb re-called the 5' RACE reads, giving one row per CDR3 protein. The table includes more than 200,000 distinct CDR3 sequences, about a sixth detected once. Sequenced sample: PBMCs or a T cell subset sorted from them (not recorded which). Every receptor here comes from a man in his late teens or twenties who had mild COVID-19 (a few samples of this study predate the infection). Cell type and time point are not known.

This clonotype was picked up a small number of times. The chain joins TRBV28 to TRBJ1-2, with no clear D. The germline V gene has CDR1 MDHEN and CDR2 SYDVKM. The CDR3 is 11 residues long. V lost 10 bases and J lost 5, with 11 bases in between. CDR3 sequence reads: CATTVPYGYTF. The CDR3 DNA sequence: TGTGCCACCACAGTGCCGTATGGCTACACCTTC.

This clonotype was detected a few times. The rearrangement uses TRBV7-2 and TRBJ1-5; no definite D call. V lost 7 bases to trimming and J lost 5 bases, with 12 bases between them. Germline values: CDR1 SGHTA, CDR2 FQGNSA. CDR3 length: 13 amino acids. CDR3 amino acids: CASTPTPYQPQHF. CDR3 sequence (DNA): TGTGCCAGCACTCCGACCCCATATCAGCCCCAGCATTTT.

The V and J genes are TRBV9 and TRBJ2-3, with TRBD2 as a possible D gene (5 bases). Germline V gene data show CDR1 as SGDLS and CDR2 as YYNGEE. The CDR3 is 18 amino acids. V lost 0 bases and J 0 bases, leaving 17 bases between the germline ends. CDR3 nucleotide sequence: TGTGCCAGCAGCGTAGCTGGACGGACTTTAGGGAGCACAGATACGCAGTATTTT. Translating gives CASSVAGRTLGSTDTQYF.

Here the CDR3 reads CASSEGGSVQPQHF. The CDR3 DNA reads as TGTGCCAGCAGCGAAGGAGGGAGTGTTCAGCCCCAGCATTTT. The chain is built from TRBV7-2 and TRBJ1-5; no clear D gene. The CDR3 spans 14 residues. With 5 bases removed from V and 6 bases from J, the gap between germline ends came to 14 bases. Germline lookup yields CDR1 SGHTA and CDR2 FQGNSA.

The chain combines TRBV5-1 with TRBJ1-1, with 12 bases that match TRBD1. Per germline, CDR1 SGHRS and CDR2 YFSETQ. The CDR3 is made up of 16 amino acids. With V trimmed by 5 bases and J by 0 bases, 5 bases remained unmatched. The DNA for the CDR3 is TGCGCCAGCAGAAAGGGACAGGGGGCGCTGAACACTGAAGCTTTCTTT. Residues: CASRKGQGALNTEAFF. The full variable domain, its missing parts supplied by reference TRBV5-1 and TRBJ1-1, is KAGVTQTPRYLIKTRGQQVTLSCSPISGHRSVSWYQQTPGQGLQFLFEYFSETQRNKGNFPGRFSGRQFSNSRSEMNVSTLELGDSALYLCASRKGQGALNTEAFFGQGTRLTVV.

This clonotype was found many times. The CDR3 here is CASSYRRYSGNTIYF. The CDR3 nucleotides read TGTGCCAGCAGTTACAGAAGATACTCTGGAAACACCATATATTTT. This sequence joins TRBV12-3 or TRBV12-4 and TRBJ1-3; D remains ambiguous. The CDR3 loop spans 15 amino acids. V was clipped by 4 bases and J by 0 bases, with 10 bases between them.

This chain links TRBV27 with TRBJ2-5; possibly TRBD2 for D (5 bases). Trimming took off 6 bases at V and 5 bases at J, with 19 bases between the two ends. The CDR3 runs 15 residues. Looked up from germline, CDR1 is MNHEY and CDR2 is SMNVEV (reference sequence). The CDR3: CASRPPGPRVETQYF. CDR3 DNA: TGTGCCAGCAGGCCCCCCGGGCCGAGGGTCGAGACCCAGTACTTC.

This clonotype was counted between two and nine times. The chain is built from TRBV7-9 and TRBJ2-2; perhaps TRBD1 as D (5 bases). V dropped 5 bases and J dropped 5 bases, with 21 bases sitting between them. The CDR3 extends over 17 amino acids. From germline, CDR1 is SEHNR and CDR2 FQNEAQ (reference sequence). CDR3 protein: CASSTARGGLGTGELFF. The CDR3 nucleotides read TGTGCCAGCAGCACCGCAAGGGGCGGCCTTGGGACCGGGGAGCTGTTTTTT.

The J gene is TRBJ1-6, the V gene TRBV7-2; 7 bases map to TRBD1. The CDR3 covers 14 residues. V lost 3 bases and J lost 8; bases outside the gene matches: 4. Germline V gene lookup returns CDR1 SGHTA and CDR2 FQGNSA. In nucleotides, the CDR3 is TGTGCCAGCAGCTTCCGGGACAGCCATTCACCCCTCCACTTT. This sequence encodes CASSFRDSHSPLHF.

The chain recombines TRBV6-2 or TRBV6-3 with TRBJ2-1; TRBD2 is a possible D gene (6 bases). The CDR3 is 13 amino acids. CDR1 and CDR2 (germline): MNHEY, SVGEGT. V was pared by 6 bases and J by 9 bases, with 15 bases between. The CDR3, as DNA: TGTGCCAGCAGACCCGACGGAGGGTCTGAGCAGTTCTTC. Its translation: CASRPDGGSEQFF.

This clonotype occurred a few times. The chain has TRBV14 and TRBJ1-2; TRBD1 aligns across 8 bases. This CDR3 has 14 residues. CDR1 and CDR2 from the germline V gene are SGHDN and FVKESK. The ends lost 5 bases at V and 2 bases at J; junction bases unmatched: 4. The CDR3 nucleotides read TGTGCCAGCAGCTCCAGGGGGCACAACTATGGCTACACCTTC. Amino acids: CASSSRGHNYGYTF.

This clonotype appeared a few times. The rearrangement joins TRBV12-3 or TRBV12-4 to TRBJ1-5; 9 bases agree with TRBD1. The CDR3 totals 14 residues. V was pared by 8 bases and J by 6 bases, with 8 bases of the junction left unmatched. CDR3 in amino acids: CASSDRGAAQPQHF. CDR3 DNA sequence: TGTGCCAGCTCGGACAGGGGAGCTGCTCAGCCCCAGCATTTT.

The chain couples TRBV4-3 to TRBJ1-4, with 8 bases identical to TRBD1. CDR1 and CDR2 from the germline V gene are LGHNA and YSLEER. Trimming removed 8 bases from V and 8 bases from J; junction bases left unmatched: 10. The CDR3 loop spans 14 amino acids. The CDR3 nucleotides read TGCGCCAGCGGAATGGACAGGGTGAAAGAAAAACTGTTTTTT. Translated: CASGMDRVKEKLFF.

This clonotype has more than one count but fewer than ten. The chain uses TRBV20-1 and TRBJ2-5; D is unclear. Trimming removed 0 bases at V and 6 bases at J, with 20 bases between. This CDR3 region has 16 residues. Germline CDR1 reads DFQATT; CDR2 reads SNEGSKA (reference sequence). Written as DNA, the CDR3 is TGCAGTGCTAGAGATATCCCCCGGCGAAAGCTAAAGACCCAGTACTTC. It translates to CSARDIPRRKLKTQYF.